This paragraph reports one T cell receptor (beta chain). These data originate in a study of control samples from healthy donors and cancer patients. Data came from immunoSEQ multiplex PCR; TCRdb stores just in-frame clones and leaves some out. The sample lists more than 140,000 clones; roughly 94% were seen once. V was shortened by 4 bases and J by 10 bases, with 11 bases between the two germline ends. The CDR3 has 13 amino acids. Germline V gene sequence: CDR1 MGHDK, CDR2 SYGVNS. The receptor comes from a man between 40 and 49 years old in good health. This chain uses TRBV25-1 with TRBJ1-6; TRBD1 might be the D (5 bases). Sequenced material: blood. CDR3 bases: TGTGCCAGCAGTGTCGGGGGTAAATCACCCCTCCACTTT. Its protein product is CASSVGGKSPLHF.